This is a list of T cell receptor beta chains from one sample in a study of response to subunit inactivated influenza vaccine. TCRdb itself ran the RT-PCR reads through MiXCR, one entry per CDR3 protein. Counted here are 650,000 to 850,000 distinct CDR3 sequences, approximately 15% occurring once; the ten biggest clones make up 5.5% to 7%. The sequenced sample was PBMCs from blood, obtained 14 to 15 days before vaccination. These receptors all come from a man in his fifties who received an inactivated influenza vaccine. Both conserved end residues are part of each CDR3. D genes are given only for firm matches. Rows may omit the clone size; those that give it use once, few, many or a size class.

CDR3 DNA: TGTGCCAGCAGGATGGACAGTTTCACAGATACGCAGTATTTT; CDR3 protein: CASRMDSFTDTQYF; D gene: -; clone size: -; V gene: TRBV7-9; J gene: TRBJ2-3
CDR3 DNA: TGTGCCAGCAGTTTTCAAGGGGCCAACGTCCTGACTTTC; CDR3 protein: CASSFQGANVLTF; D gene: -; clone size: -; V gene: TRBV27; J gene: TRBJ2-6
CDR3 DNA: TGTGCAACCTCGGTCAATGAGCAGTTCTTC; CDR3 protein: CATSVNEQFF; D gene: -; clone size: -; V gene: TRBV2; J gene: TRBJ2-1
CDR3 DNA: TGTGCCAGCAGTGGTGAAGGGGGGAACAATGAAAAACTGTTTTTT; CDR3 protein: CASSGEGGNNEKLFF; D gene: -; clone size: -; V gene: TRBV2; J gene: TRBJ1-4
CDR3 DNA: TGTGCCAGCAGGAACATAAACACCGGGGAGCTGTTTTTT; CDR3 protein: CASRNINTGELFF; D gene: -; clone size: -; V gene: TRBV6-2/TRBV6-3; J gene: TRBJ2-2
CDR3 DNA: TGCGCCAGCAGCCCCGGAGGGGGTTCGGGGGGTGAGCTGTTTTTT; CDR3 protein: CASSPGGGSGGELFF; D gene: -; clone size: -; V gene: TRBV5-1; J gene: TRBJ1-4
CDR3 DNA: TGTGCCAGCAGTTTAGCTGCCCTAGCGGGGCAAGAGACCCAGTACTTC; CDR3 protein: CASSLAALAGQETQYF; D gene: TRBD2; clone size: -; V gene: TRBV12-3/TRBV12-4; J gene: TRBJ2-5
CDR3 DNA: TGTGCCAGCAGCTTGCGGCTCCAAACCTACGAGCAGTACTTC; CDR3 protein: CASSLRLQTYEQYF; D gene: -; clone size: few; V gene: TRBV5-5; J gene: TRBJ2-7
CDR3 DNA: TGCGCCAGCAGTGGACAGGGGGGCACAGATACGCAGTATTTT; CDR3 protein: CASSGQGGTDTQYF; D gene: TRBD1; clone size: many; V gene: TRBV10-2; J gene: TRBJ2-3
CDR3 DNA: TGCGCCAGCAGCCCAGCGGGGGGGTACAATGAGCAGTTCTTC; CDR3 protein: CASSPAGGYNEQFF; D gene: TRBD2; clone size: many; V gene: TRBV5-1; J gene: TRBJ2-1
CDR3 DNA: TGTGCCAGCAGTTCCCCGGGACCTGCTGGAACCGGGGAGCTGTTTTTT; CDR3 protein: CASSSPGPAGTGELFF; D gene: -; clone size: -; V gene: TRBV28; J gene: TRBJ2-2
CDR3 DNA: TGTGCCAGCGGATCTATAGCGGGAGTCGGGCAAGAGACCCAGTACTTC; CDR3 protein: CASGSIAGVGQETQYF; D gene: TRBD2; clone size: many; V gene: TRBV28; J gene: TRBJ2-5
CDR3 DNA: TGTGCCAGCAGCCGAGACTTGACAGGGAATCAGCCCCAGCATTTT; CDR3 protein: CASSRDLTGNQPQHF; D gene: TRBD1; clone size: -; V gene: TRBV12-3/TRBV12-4; J gene: TRBJ1-5
CDR3 DNA: TGCGCCAGCAGCCAAGATTTAACGAACAATGAAAAACTGTTTTTT; CDR3 protein: CASSQDLTNNEKLFF; D gene: -; clone size: -; V gene: TRBV4-3; J gene: TRBJ1-4
CDR3 DNA: TGTGCCTGGAGGGGTGGGGGTAATTCACCCCTCCACTTT; CDR3 protein: CAWRGGGNSPLHF; D gene: -; clone size: -; V gene: TRBV30; J gene: TRBJ1-6
CDR3 DNA: TGCGCCAGCAGCCAAGATCTGGGGCGAAAGGTCGAGCAGTACTTC; CDR3 protein: CASSQDLGRKVEQYF; D gene: -; clone size: few; V gene: TRBV4-3; J gene: TRBJ2-7